The present entry profiles one T cell receptor (beta chain) with its context. This record comes from a study of T cells in Graves' hyperthyroidism and ophthalmopathy. Amplification targeted TCR beta CDR3 regions from RNA transcripts. TCR CDR3 underwent first-round RT-PCR with the HTBI primer set. TCRdb re-derived calls from the multiplex PCR reads in MiXCR, one entry per CDR3 protein. The top ten clones hold around 19% of a sample with hundreds of thousands of distinct CDR3 sequences, over 15% of them seen once. Trimming stripped 6 bases from V and 0 bases from J, with 14 bases between. The CDR3 spans 15 residues. The germline V gene has CDR1 WNHNN and CDR2 SYGVQD (reference sequence).

The sequencing sample was made of blood. V usage is TRBV10-1 and J usage is TRBJ1-2; the D gene is possibly TRBD1 (5 bases). The TCR originated in a woman under 30 with Graves' hyperthyroidism. The CDR3 DNA follows: TGCGCCAGCAGGCTCGGCAGGGACGCTAACTATGGCTACACCTTC. This translates into CASRLGRDANYGYTF.